The clone carrying this T cell receptor beta chain has at least ten counts. What it binds is unknown. The authors ran a second PCR of roughly 6 to 11 cycles using a sample-barcoded 5' primer and a J-beta primer mix. Each CDR3 protein is one row after TCRdb ran MiXCR on the 5' RACE reads. The table includes around 1,700,000 distinct CDR3 sequences, 28% detected once. The data belong to a study of blood T cells in healthy people across ages. Whole-study results and caveats: Since the PBMCs were unsorted, naive and antigen-experienced cells could not be conclusively compared.

CDR3 length equals 13 residues. Germline V gene sequence: CDR1 ENHRY, CDR2 SYGVKD. V was trimmed by 6 bases and J by 1 base, leaving 9 bases between them. Sequencing was done on a sample of blood. This chain joins TRBV10-3 and TRBJ1-1; D is undetermined. The sequence was collected from a woman in her twenties or thirties in good health. The CDR3 sequence is CAISQTANTEAFF. The DNA for the CDR3 is TGTGCCATCAGCCAGACGGCGAACACTGAAGCTTTCTTT.